Presented here are 5 T cell receptor beta chains from one specimen sequenced in a study of T cell responses to AZD1222 COVID-19 vaccine. Clones were sequenced by immunoSEQ multiplex PCR, and TCRdb holds only the in-frame ones, with some missing. This table holds 100,000 to 150,000 clones, 80% to 95% found once. Sample: peripheral blood, taken on day 0 of MenACWY control vaccination. The receptors originated from an adult in good health.

V usage is TRBV6-6 and J usage is TRBJ2-1, with 9 positions matching TRBD2. The germline gives CDR1 MNHNY, CDR2 SVGAGI (reference sequence). V shed 9 bases, J shed 4 bases, and the junction held 4 bases outside the gene matches. The CDR3 totals 13 residues. As DNA, the CDR3 is TGTGCCAGTGGACTAGCGCCTTACAATGAGCAGTTCTTC. Protein sequence: CASGLAPYNEQFF.

The rearrangement links TRBV27 to TRBJ1-6; D remains unclear. Per germline, CDR1 MNHEY and CDR2 SMNVEV (reference sequence). This CDR3 spans 15 amino acids. V was pared by 5 bases and J by 7 bases, with 15 bases between. CDR3 amino acids: CASSPTGAWNSPLHF. As DNA, the CDR3 is TGTGCCAGCAGTCCTACCGGCGCCTGGAATTCACCCCTCCACTTT.

This clone was recorded at least ten times. In DNA form, the CDR3 reads TGTGCCAGCAGTGATAAGGGGGAAGAGACCCAGTACTTC. It is translated as CASSDKGEETQYF. This chain links TRBV6-4 with TRBJ2-5; D is perhaps TRBD1 (6 bases). CDR1 is MRHNA and CDR2 is SNTAGT in the germline V gene. CDR3 length: 13 amino acids. Deletions cut 3 bases from V and 3 bases from J, with 8 bases between.

This chain uses TRBV2 with TRBJ2-2; no definite D call. This CDR3 has 14 amino acids. Deletions cut 6 bases from V and 0 bases from J, with 8 bases between. From germline, CDR1 is SNHLY and CDR2 FYNNEI. This CDR3 is CASRSDPNTGELFF. In nucleotides, the CDR3 is TGTGCCAGCAGGTCGGATCCGAACACCGGGGAGCTGTTTTTT.

This clone is a singleton in its sample. V usage is TRBV7-9 and J usage is TRBJ1-1; D call uncertain. Per germline, CDR1 SEHNR and CDR2 FQNEAQ (reference sequence). The CDR3 has 14 residues. Trimming shortened V by 0 bases and J by 4 bases, and 9 bases separated the two germline ends. The CDR3 reads CASSLAVVSTEAFF. CDR3 bases: TGTGCCAGCAGCTTAGCGGTTGTAAGCACTGAAGCTTTCTTT.